These 20 T cell receptor beta chains were sequenced from one sample in a study of OX40 agonist ivuxolimab in advanced cancers. The receptor library was made with the immunoSEQ multiplex PCR assay. Here the immuneACCESS table is served through TCRdb, limited to in-frame sequences with V and J called. Missing clones are a known gap in these copies; in checked studies unresolved V genes cover under half, and the rest lacks a known reason. Across this sample there are around 80,000 clones, with less than 90% seen only once. The biggest ten clones account for roughly 0.5% of the sample. The source was CD4+ or CD8+ T cells sorted from blood, collected in a trial of the OX40 agonist ivuxolimab. These receptors were collected from an adult with an advanced solid tumor such as melanoma, head and neck, liver or kidney cancer.

V usage is TRBV6-6 and J usage is TRBJ1-5; 10 bases map to TRBD1. CDR1 and CDR2 (germline): MNHNY, SVGAGI (reference sequence). J gave up 3 bases and V 6 bases, and 5 bases lay outside the gene matches. This CDR3 is 15 amino acids long. The CDR3 sequence: CASRGQGTDNQPQHF. The CDR3 DNA is TGTGCCAGCAGGGGACAGGGGACAGACAATCAGCCCCAGCATTTT.

In its sample, this clone was seen a few times. The same CDR3 is also encoded by other DNA sequences in this sample. The gene calls are TRBV7-2 and TRBJ1-1; D not certain. V was trimmed by 2 bases and J by 0 bases, leaving 7 bases between them. The germline gives CDR1 SGHTA, CDR2 FQGNSA. CDR3 length: 14 residues. The CDR3 DNA sequence: TGTGCCAGCAGCTTAACACACATGAACACTGAAGCTTTCTTT. This gives the protein CASSLTHMNTEAFF. Combining the CDR3 with reference TRBV7-2 and TRBJ1-1 gives the whole variable domain GAGVSQSPSNKVTEKGKDVELRCDPISGHTALYWYRQSLGQGLEFLIYFQGNSAPDKSGLPSDRFSAERTGGSVSTLTIQRTQQEDSAVYLCASSLTHMNTEAFFGQGTRLTVV.

The chain joins TRBV7-6 to TRBJ2-7, with D possibly matching TRBD2 (5 bases). The germline V gene has CDR1 SGHVS and CDR2 FNYEAQ. There are 13 residues in the CDR3. Trimming removed 5 bases at V and 5 bases at J, with 13 bases between. In DNA, the CDR3 is TGTGCCAGCAGCCCCTTCATTAGCGACGAGCAGTACTTC. As protein: CASSPFISDEQYF.

J is TRBJ2-1 and V is TRBV6-5; TRBD1 matches at 10 bases. V dropped 8 bases and J dropped 2; count of bases not matched to a gene: 3. CDR1 is MNHEY, CDR2 SVGAGI, per germline. This CDR3 has 14 residues. The CDR3 loop reads CASRDRGAYNEQFF. The CDR3 bases are TGTGCCAGCCGGGACAGGGGAGCCTACAATGAGCAGTTCTTC.

This clone was counted a few times. The same CDR3 arises from other DNA sequences in this sample as well. The V and J genes are TRBV5-1 and TRBJ2-5, with a tentative D call TRBD1 (6 bases). The germline gives CDR1 SGHRS, CDR2 YFSETQ. The CDR3 spans 14 residues. Trimming shortened V by 1 base and J by 1 base, and 8 bases separated the two germline ends. This CDR3 reads CASSLRGSQETQYF. The CDR3 DNA follows: TGCGCCAGCAGCTTGAGGGGGAGCCAAGAGACCCAGTACTTC.

The chain employs TRBV5-4 and TRBJ2-5, with 9 bases aligning to TRBD2. J lost 1 base, V lost 4 bases, and 11 bases had no gene match. The CDR3 has 17 amino acids. Germline values: CDR1 SGHNT, CDR2 YYREEE (reference sequence). Written as DNA, the CDR3 is TGTGCCAGCAGCCTCGCGACTAGCGGCAGACCCCAAGAGACCCAGTACTTC. Its protein product is CASSLATSGRPQETQYF.

This chain uses TRBV30 with TRBJ2-3; weak D call: TRBD2 (6 bases). The CDR3 spans 11 residues. Germline V CDR1 and CDR2: GTSNPN, SVGIG (reference sequence). Trimming removed 0 bases from V and 11 bases from J, with 9 bases in between. The CDR3 bases are TGTGCCTGGAGTGTAGAAGCGGGGCAGTATTTT. Its translation: CAWSVEAGQYF.

The rearrangement links TRBV7-8 to TRBJ1-2, with 8 bases lining up with TRBD1. Germline lookup yields CDR1 SGHVS and CDR2 FQNEAQ. V shed 5 bases, J shed 1 base, and the junction held 12 bases outside the gene matches. The CDR3 is 17 residues long. CDR3 sequence reads: CASSRRTGPEFNYGYTF. CDR3 DNA: TGTGCCAGCAGCAGACGGACAGGGCCCGAATTTAACTATGGCTACACCTTC. Looking up the rest from reference TRBV7-8 and TRBJ1-2 gives the full variable domain: GAGVSQSPRYKVAKRGQDVALRCDPISGHVSLFWYQQALGQGPEFLTYFQNEAQLDKSGLPSDRFFAERPEGSVSTLKIQRTQQEDSAVYLCASSRRTGPEFNYGYTFGSGTRLTVV.

V usage is TRBV5-1 and J usage is TRBJ1-1, with 9 bases that match TRBD1. The length of the CDR3 is 15 residues. Germline-derived CDR1 and CDR2 are SGHRS and YFSETQ. The V segment lost 5 bases and the J segment 8 bases; nucleotides outside the gene matches: 13. This chain's CDR3 is CASRNSDRGKIEAFF. In nucleotides, the CDR3 is TGCGCCAGCAGAAACTCGGACAGGGGTAAAATAGAAGCTTTCTTT.

This CDR3 is CASSPPSGVREQFF. The CDR3 region has the DNA TGTGCCAGCTCACCACCCAGCGGGGTGAGGGAGCAGTTCTTC. The rearrangement uses TRBV18 and TRBJ2-1; 7 bases agree with TRBD2. The CDR3 sequence is 14 residues long. With V trimmed by 0 bases and J by 10 bases, 6 bases remained unmatched. In germline, CDR1 is KGHSH, CDR2 LQKENI.

Only one count was recorded for this clone. The genes are TRBV7-9 and TRBJ1-6; unclear D gene. This CDR3 spans 15 amino acids. Between the trimmed V and J ends, which lost 6 bases and 6 bases, there was a span of 15 bases. Germline V gives CDR1 SEHNR, CDR2 FQNEAQ (reference sequence). CDR3 region: CASSSTDTLNSPLHF. As DNA, the CDR3 is TGTGCCAGCAGTTCCACAGATACCCTTAATTCACCCCTCCACTTT.

The V call is TRBV10-2, the J call TRBJ1-1; D remains ambiguous. CDR3 length: 15 residues. The ends were cut back, 1 base at V and 0 bases at J, with 9 bases in the middle. CDR1 is WSHSY, CDR2 SAAADI, per germline. The CDR3 coding sequence is TGCGCCAGCAGTGAGTTCCTTAGTTTGAACACTGAAGCTTTCTTT. Translated, it gives CASSEFLSLNTEAFF.

This clone was observed a single time. The rearrangement uses TRBV7-9 and TRBJ1-1; weak D call: TRBD1 (6 bases). Germline CDR1 reads SEHNR; CDR2 reads FQNEAQ (reference sequence). The CDR3 covers 13 residues. V was shortened by 5 bases and J by 4 bases, with 11 bases between the two germline ends. The CDR3 protein is CASSIQGGTEAFF. The CDR3 DNA sequence: TGTGCCAGCAGCATACAGGGAGGCACTGAAGCTTTCTTT.

The chain is built from TRBV10-3 and TRBJ2-7, with 10 bases matching TRBD1. With V trimmed by 5 bases and J by 5 bases, 6 bases remained unmatched. The V gene's germline CDR1 is ENHRY and CDR2 SYGVKD. The length of the CDR3 is 14 residues. Here the CDR3 DNA reads TGTGCCATCAGTCCCAGGGACAGGGGACACGAGCAGTACTTC. Translation: CAISPRDRGHEQYF.

The chain uses TRBV6-5 and TRBJ2-1; D uncertain. The CDR3 extends over 11 amino acids. The V and J ends lost 5 bases and 9 bases respectively, with 8 bases between them. The germline CDR1 and CDR2 sequences are MNHEY and SVGAGI. CDR3 protein: CASSLFGEQFF. In nucleotides, the CDR3 is TGTGCCAGCAGTCTCTTTGGTGAGCAGTTCTTC.

This chain connects TRBV4-3 to TRBJ1-4; D perhaps matches TRBD1 (5 bases). V was trimmed by 0 bases and J by 5 bases, leaving 10 bases between them. The V gene's germline CDR1 is LGHNA and CDR2 YSLEER. The CDR3 has 15 amino acids. CDR3: CASSQEYQGNEKLFF. The CDR3 nucleotides are TGCGCCAGCAGCCAAGAATACCAGGGCAATGAAAAACTGTTTTTT.

The CDR3 is CASSGWTENQPQHF. The CDR3 coding sequence is TGTGCCAGCAGTGGCTGGACGGAGAATCAGCCCCAGCATTTT. V usage is TRBV2 and J usage is TRBJ1-5; no reliable D call. The CDR3 extends over 14 amino acids. V lost 4 bases, J lost 4 bases, and 11 bases lay in between. In germline, CDR1 is SNHLY, CDR2 FYNNEI.

This clone was seen only once. V usage is TRBV10-3 and J usage is TRBJ1-5; no reliable D call. Trimming shortened V by 8 bases and J by 1 base, and 15 bases separated the two germline ends. Germline V gives CDR1 ENHRY, CDR2 SYGVKD. This CDR3 is built from 15 residues. The DNA for the CDR3 is TGTGCCATCGGGCGAGGAACATTCAGCAATCAGCCCCAGCATTTT. This sequence encodes CAIGRGTFSNQPQHF.

The chain has TRBV2 and TRBJ2-7; TRBD1 aligns across 7 bases. J lost 6 bases, V lost 6 bases, and 5 bases had no gene match. CDR1 and CDR2 from the germline V gene are SNHLY and FYNNEI. CDR3 length: 12 residues. This CDR3 is CASRDRGREQYF. Here the CDR3 DNA reads TGTGCCAGCAGAGATAGGGGGCGCGAGCAGTACTTC.

The chain couples TRBV19 to TRBJ2-1, with D unresolved. Trimming left V 3 bases short and J 4 bases short, with 7 bases between. Germline assignment: CDR1 LNHDA and CDR2 SQIVND (reference sequence). There are 13 residues in the CDR3. CDR3 coding DNA: TGTGCCAGTAGTATTAGGCGTTACAATGAGCAGTTCTTC. Protein sequence: CASSIRRYNEQFF.